The 20 T cell receptor beta chains below were found in one sample sequenced in a study of Graves' ophthalmopathy and Graves' hyperthyroidism. Transcripts of RNA were the source for amplifying TCR beta CDR3 regions. RT-PCR with HTBI primers came first, then second-round multiplex PCR. A single record per CDR3 protein comes from TCRdb applying MiXCR to the multiplex PCR reads. The sample lists 620,000 or so distinct CDR3 sequences, approximately 22% occurring once. The sequencing sample was made of peripheral blood. The receptors come from a woman aged 18-29 years with stable Graves' hyperthyroidism. Some clones in this sample may be carry-over from other donors' samples.

V and J are TRBV4-1 and TRBJ2-3, with TRBD2 matching 15 bases. With V trimmed by 4 bases and J by 1 base, 6 bases remained unmatched. CDR3 length equals 18 residues. Germline CDR1 reads MGHRA; CDR2 reads YSYEKL. CDR3 DNA: TGCGCCAGCAGCCTGGGGACTAGCGGGGGGAGAGGCACAGATACGCAGTATTTT. It yields the protein CASSLGTSGGRGTDTQYF.

Many counts were recorded for this clonotype. The chain links TRBV5-4 to TRBJ1-1, with D hard to call. V was trimmed by 1 base and J by 1 base, leaving 8 bases between them. The CDR3 runs to 14 residues. Germline V gene sequence: CDR1 SGHNT, CDR2 YYREEE (reference sequence). For the CDR3, the DNA is TGTGCCAGCAGCTTGACGTACGGGAACACTGAAGCTTTCTTT. It codes for CASSLTYGNTEAFF.

Comments on this clonotype: A single base separates this from a much larger clone, so it may be a read error. This chain's CDR3 is CSVETQSTGELCF. CDR3 in DNA: TGCAGCGTTGAAACCCAGTCGACCGGGGAGCTGTGTTTT. The chain joins TRBV29-1 to TRBJ2-2; D is possibly TRBD2 (5 bases). Germline values: CDR1 SQVTM, CDR2 ANQGSEA. This CDR3 has 13 amino acids.

This clonotype has more than one count but fewer than ten. The V and J genes are TRBV2 and TRBJ2-7; tentative D call: TRBD1 (6 bases). Deletions cut 7 bases from V and 2 bases from J, with 12 bases between. Germline V CDR1 and CDR2: SNHLY, FYNNEI. The CDR3 is 13 amino acids. CDR3 coding DNA: TGTGCCAGCACCAGACAGGCTGCCTACGAGCAGTACTTC. It codes for CASTRQAAYEQYF.

The J gene is TRBJ2-2, the V gene TRBV19; the D gene is possibly TRBD1 (5 bases). V was cut by 9 bases and J by 6 bases, with 14 bases left in between. Germline V gene lookup returns CDR1 LNHDA and CDR2 SQIVND (reference sequence). CDR3 size: 13 residues. The CDR3 protein is CASKPREPGELFF. The DNA for the CDR3 is TGTGCCAGCAAGCCCAGGGAACCCGGGGAGCTGTTTTTT.

This clonotype was observed many times. The junction does not match germline at one end; this may be a read error. V and J are TRBV12-3 or TRBV12-4 and TRBJ1-1, with TRBD1 matching over 9 bases. The CDR3 covers 14 residues. CDR3 nucleotide sequence: TGCGCCAGCAGCCCGGACAGGGGTTACACTGAAGCTTTCTTT. This translates into CASSPDRGYTEAFF.

The rearrangement uses TRBV6-1 and TRBJ2-5, with unresolved D. The CDR3 has 12 amino acids. From germline, CDR1 is MNHNS and CDR2 SASEGT. V was pared by 5 bases and J by 5 bases, with 9 bases between. The CDR3: CASSNNEETQYF. The CDR3 bases are TGTGCCAGCAGTAATAACGAGGAGACCCAGTACTTC.

V usage is TRBV6-1 and J usage is TRBJ1-2, with 9 bases matching TRBD1. The CDR3 sequence is 15 residues long. The trim removed 7 bases at V and 2 bases at J, leaving 8 bases unmatched. Germline loops: CDR1 MNHNS, CDR2 SASEGT. The DNA of the CDR3 is TGTGCCAGCAACACACGAGGACAGGGGAACTATGGCTACACCTTC. It translates to CASNTRGQGNYGYTF.

In its sample, this clonotype was seen many times. The chain joins TRBV19 to TRBJ2-7; tentatively, D is TRBD1 (6 bases). The V gene's germline CDR1 is LNHDA and CDR2 SQIVND (reference sequence). V gave up 2 bases and J gave up 5 bases, with 16 bases separating them. This CDR3 is built from 15 residues. In DNA, the CDR3 is TGTGCCAGTAGTATAAGTGGTCAGGGGAAGAACGAGCAGTACTTC. Its protein product is CASSISGQGKNEQYF.

This clonotype was picked up many times. This sequence joins TRBV28 and TRBJ2-4; D is possibly TRBD1 (5 bases). Germline loops: CDR1 MDHEN, CDR2 SYDVKM. Trimming removed 6 bases at V and 6 bases at J, with 15 bases between. The CDR3 is made up of 14 amino acids. The CDR3 sequence is CASRPRQRRNIQYF. CDR3 in DNA: TGTGCCAGCAGACCTCGACAGAGAAGAAACATTCAGTACTTC.

The rearrangement joins TRBV29-1 to TRBJ2-7; the D gene is possibly TRBD1 (5 bases). The CDR3 totals 12 residues. Per the germline V gene, CDR1 is SQVTM and CDR2 is ANQGSEA. The V and J ends lost 7 bases and 3 bases respectively, with 13 bases between them. CDR3 in amino acids: CSGGPSGYEQYF. As DNA, the CDR3 is TGCAGCGGGGGCCCCTCGGGCTACGAGCAGTACTTC.

This clonotype showed up many times. CDR3 sequence: CASKKTGRGEQYF. As DNA, the CDR3 is TGTGCCAGCAAGAAGACAGGACGTGGCGAGCAGTACTTC. The chain recombines TRBV6-1 with TRBJ2-7; weak D call: TRBD1 (6 bases). CDR3 size: 13 residues. Trimming removed 7 bases at V and 6 bases at J, with 16 bases between. CDR1 MNHNS and CDR2 SASEGT come from the germline V gene.

The V call is TRBV27, the J call TRBJ2-2; D might be TRBD1 or TRBD2, each matching 5 bases. There are 17 residues in the CDR3. Germline loops: CDR1 MNHEY, CDR2 SMNVEV (reference sequence). Between the trimmed V and J ends, which lost 1 base and 4 bases, there was a span of 16 bases. CDR3 bases: TGTGCCAGCAGTTTATGGATAAACGGGGCGGGCACCGGGGAGCTGTTTTTT. Its translation: CASSLWINGAGTGELFF.

This chain connects TRBV15 to TRBJ1-2; unclear D gene. CDR1 is LNHNV, CDR2 YYDKDF, per germline (reference sequence). The V end lost 0 bases, the J end lost 8 bases, and 10 bases lay between the germline ends. The CDR3 consists of 13 residues. CDR3 in DNA: TGTGCCACCAGCAGAGATCTTGAGGAAGGCTACACCTTC. Encoded protein: CATSRDLEEGYTF.

The rearrangement joins TRBV6-5 to TRBJ2-2, with D hard to call. The germline gives CDR1 MNHEY, CDR2 SVGAGI. V was trimmed by 2 bases and J by 8 bases, leaving 12 bases between them. This CDR3 comprises 14 residues. The CDR3 sequence is CASSYGQQIGELFF. CDR3 bases: TGTGCCAGCAGTTACGGGCAGCAGATAGGGGAGCTGTTTTTT.

This clonotype was detected ten times or more. The chain joins TRBV2 to TRBJ2-2; D call uncertain. Germline CDR1 reads SNHLY; CDR2 reads FYNNEI. V lost 6 bases to trimming and J lost 8 bases, with 7 bases between them. The CDR3 has 11 amino acids. CDR3 amino acids: CASRPSGELFF. DNA for the CDR3: TGTGCCAGCAGACCTTCTGGGGAGCTGTTTTTT.

This clonotype was counted at least ten times. J is TRBJ2-7 and V is TRBV27, with D possibly being TRBD1 (5 bases). The CDR3 spans 13 residues. With 6 bases removed from V and 5 bases from J, the gap between germline ends came to 14 bases. Germline CDR1 is MNHEY and CDR2 is SMNVEV (reference sequence). The CDR3, as DNA: TGTGCCAGCAGCGTCAAAGGGGTCGACGAGCAGTACTTC. Translating gives CASSVKGVDEQYF.

This chain uses TRBV11-2 with TRBJ1-1, with 8 bases aligning to TRBD1. The germline V gene has CDR1 SGHAT and CDR2 FQNNGV. This CDR3 spans 15 amino acids. V was clipped by 4 bases and J by 4 bases; unmatched bases: 8. The CDR3 DNA reads as TGTGCCAGCAGCTCCTTCAGGGGGCTCGGCACTGAAGCTTTCTTT. This encodes CASSSFRGLGTEAFF.

This clonotype has a count of ten or more. This chain links TRBV20-1 with TRBJ1-5, with a tentative D call TRBD1 (5 bases). Per the germline V gene, CDR1 is DFQATT and CDR2 is SNEGSKA (reference sequence). The CDR3 is 14 residues long. V was shortened by 2 bases and J by 4 bases, with 12 bases between the two germline ends. CDR3 DNA: TGCAGTGCTAGATTGCAGGGTTCGAATCAGCCCCAGCATTTT. Translating gives CSARLQGSNQPQHF.

As regards this clonotype: A much larger clone lies one base from this, so it may be a read error. The chain employs TRBV12-3 or TRBV12-4 and TRBJ2-2; D is uncertain. V gave up 7 bases and J gave up 4 bases, with 13 bases separating them. The CDR3 extends over 14 amino acids. The chain's CDR3 is CASKERKSTGELFF. CDR3 nucleotide sequence: TGTGCCAGCAAGGAACGGAAAAGCACCGGGGAGCTGTTTTTT.